The 4 T cell receptor beta chains reported below all come from one sample, sequenced in a study of multiple sclerosis patients with progressive multifocal leukoencephalopathy (dated by TCRdb to about 2019). The time point label of this sample denotes: time of PML onset. According to the study, the label for this sample's treatment or condition signals: on natalizumab therapy at sampling. The library relied on the immunoSEQ multiplex PCR assay. TCRdb re-hosts the immuneACCESS table, in-frame sequences only. Its copies lack some clones; in the studies checked, an unresolved V gene accounts for under half of them, and the cause for the rest is not known. The sample table contains fewer than 40,000 clones; only one count was recorded for about 90% of them. The ten largest clones take up 3% to 3.5% of the sample. Here the sequenced sample was PBMCs, taken from a patient treated with natalizumab. Every receptor here comes from a human donor with progressive multifocal leukoencephalopathy.

The rearrangement joins TRBV11-2 to TRBJ2-2; no clear D gene. Germline V gives CDR1 SGHAT, CDR2 FQNNGV. Trimming shortened V by 3 bases and J by 2 bases, and 13 bases separated the two germline ends. The CDR3 contains 16 residues. The CDR3 protein is CASSFGTSLNTGELFF. CDR3 bases: TGTGCCAGCAGCTTCGGAACATCCCTCAACACCGGGGAGCTGTTTTTT.

The rearrangement uses TRBV9 and TRBJ1-2; TRBD1 agrees at 7 bases. Germline V CDR1 and CDR2: SGDLS, YYNGEE. The CDR3 is 15 amino acids. Unmatched junction bases numbered 13, after V lost 3 bases and J lost 8 bases. The CDR3 protein is CASSGQGRAGSGYTF. The DNA for the CDR3 is TGTGCCAGCAGCGGACAGGGACGGGCAGGCTCCGGCTACACCTTC.

Here the CDR3 reads CASSHGRQGYYEQYF. The CDR3 coding sequence is TGCGCCAGCAGCCATGGGAGACAGGGGTACTACGAGCAGTACTTC. This chain uses TRBV4-3 with TRBJ2-7, with TRBD1 identical over 8 bases. After removal of 3 bases from V and 3 bases from J, the junction contained 7 bases not matched to a gene. CDR1 is LGHNA and CDR2 is YSLEER in the germline V gene. The CDR3 is 15 amino acids.

The rearrangement uses TRBV10-1 and TRBJ1-4; the D gene is possibly TRBD1 (6 bases). Trimming pared 5 bases from V and 8 bases from J, leaving 15 bases between. Looked up from germline, CDR1 is WNHNN and CDR2 is SYGVQD (reference sequence). The CDR3 is made up of 14 amino acids. This CDR3 reads CASSPRGAGEKLFF. The CDR3 nucleotides read TGCGCCAGCAGTCCGCGGGGGGCCGGCGAAAAACTGTTTTTT.